The clone carrying this T cell receptor (beta chain) was seen only a few times. Antigen unknown. TCRdb called the 5' RACE reads again in MiXCR, with one record for every CDR3 protein. Here the sample spans around 25,000 distinct CDR3 sequences, under 15% being singletons. The data stem from a study of CD8 T cells in ankylosing spondylitis. The CDR3 loop spans 18 amino acids. The ends lost 6 bases at V and 1 base at J; junction bases unmatched: 10. From germline, CDR1 is MDHEN and CDR2 SYDVKM. Regarding the study as a whole: Disease-linked clones reportedly showed significant enrichment in matched ankylosing spondylitis synovial fluid. A motif of eight highly homologous TCR beta variants was seen as apparently characteristic of ankylosing spondylitis blood.

The source of this sequence is a male donor with ankylosing spondylitis or in good health (not recorded which). The specimen sequenced was blood. The chain combines TRBV28 with TRBJ2-3, with TRBD2 matching 13 bases. CDR3 DNA: TGTGCCAGCAGCCGACTAGCGGGAGGAGGGCTTGGCACAGATACGCAGTATTTT. This codes for CASSRLAGGGLGTDTQYF. Looking up the rest from reference TRBV28 and TRBJ2-3 gives the full variable domain: DVKVTQSSRYLVKRTGEKVFLECVQDMDHENMFWYRQDPGLGLRLIYFSYDVKMKEKGDIPEGYSVSREKKERFSLILESASTNQTSMYLCASSRLAGGGLGTDTQYFGPGTRLTVL.